This T cell receptor beta chain was sequenced during a study of beta chain features in type 1 diabetes listed by TCRdb under 2018. Looking at the study overall: No differences in mean age, gender distribution, total cell number or subset yield were found between patients and healthy donors. Across all samples, about 110 million sorted cells were examined, and cell number per subset correlated strongly with RNA yield. Regulatory and stem cell-like memory subsets were isolated from only 8 patients and roughly eight healthy donors, whereas naive and central memory subsets came from all 28 donors. The study compared TCRB repertoires of sorted circulating CD4+ T cell subsets between recently diagnosed type 1 diabetes patients and matched healthy donors.

Each donor gave one peripheral blood draw, roughly 120 mL on average, collected into heparinised tubes. A BD FACSAria II and a panel including CD45RO, CCR7, CD25, CD127, CD95 and CD27 were used to sort naive, central memory, regulatory and stem cell-like memory CD4+ T cells. Purity was above 98% for every sorted population. PBMCs were separated immediately by Lymphoprep density gradient centrifugation and were stained directly, without being cultured. So that batch effects would be minimized, each experiment stained and sorted samples in pairs, pairing one healthy donor with one patient. Note on this clone: No antigen is known for it. The sample holds no much larger clone one base away, and base qualities are not on file.

General conclusions and limits of the study: Naive, central memory and regulatory TCRB repertoires appeared more similar among patients than among healthy donors. Only small numbers of individuals were included in the HLA sub-analyses, which left unresolved whether HLA type had any influence on TCRB rearrangement. A moderate but significant shortening of TCRB CDR3 length was observed in type 1 diabetes patients in all four CD4+ subsets. Shorter templates might have been favored by PCR, but patient and control samples were amplified and corrected together, so both groups would have been affected equally by any skew. At VDJ recombination sites, type 1 diabetes patients had fewer insertions and more deleted nucleotides, which implies abnormalities in thymic rearrangement. Because cDNA was sequenced instead of genomic DNA, highly expressing activated cells could be over-represented, though the groups showed no difference in activation or CD3 levels.

The entire amount of isolated RNA was reverse transcribed using the High Capacity cDNA Reverse Transcription Kit, so the sequenced TCRB transcripts were expressed ones. Naive, central memory and regulatory T cell samples underwent deep immunoSEQ sequencing, averaging around 4 million total reads per sample. Sorted cells were lysed in RLT buffer, and RNA was extracted using DNase-treated RNeasy Micro or Mini kits according to cell number. Each cell subset was processed separately to prevent cross-contamination, with patient and healthy donor samples processed together. The immunoSEQ multiplex PCR was used to amplify TCRB sequences from cDNA, yielding 87-bp fragments that span the CDR3 region. Sequencing of the amplicons was done on the Illumina HiSeq platform. The study's own analysis went as follows. PCR bias was corrected computationally using synthetic template baselines, and reads within Hamming distance 2 were collapsed, with unmergeable singletons discarded. By aligning reads against IMGT, V, D and J genes, CDR3 length, and insertions or deletions at six rearrangement sites were assigned. Clonotype counts were normalized to sorted cell number within each subset before computing true diversity and Gini coefficients with the tcR R package. The overlap coefficient, calculated on TCRB nucleotide sequences, was used to quantify repertoire sharing. Out-of-frame TCRB sequences from naive cells were analyzed as a proxy for the pre-selection repertoire. In its TCRdb copy, this immuneACCESS table keeps in-frame sequences only and misses some clones. Where compared with another copy, unresolved V genes explain less than half of these, and the others have no known cause. V and J calls and clone size are those listed in that table; D and trimming were worked out from the DNA. The sample table lists 680,000 or so clones, around 15% of them with a count of one. The top ten constitute 0.022% of the sample.

V is shortened by 0 bases, J by 2 bases, and the region joining them spans 2 bases. CDR1 and CDR2 are drawn from the germline V gene: SGHDT, YYEEEE. The CDR3 goes from the cysteine to the phenylalanine over 12 residues. CDR3 DNA is the only sequence kept; it has 36 bases, read in frame from the first base. The source of this sequence is a man younger than 35 with type 1 diabetes. Sequenced input: naive CD4+ T cells from blood. The cell subset or site label of this sample denotes: true naive CD4+ T cells. The chain couples TRBV5-6 to TRBJ1-2, with an unclear D gene assignment. The nucleotides are TGTGCCAGCAGCTTGGTCAACTATGGCTACACCTTC. Translated, it gives CASSLVNYGYTF.